The clone carrying this T cell receptor (beta chain) was observed a handful of times. Its antigen is currently unknown. This specimen belongs to a study of T cells after yellow fever vaccination. Study overall: Where fractions had low cell numbers, libraries were prepared from them with the SMART-Seq v4 Ultra Low Input RNA kit.

Whole-study findings and limits: Repertoires sorted by FACS could include abundant clonotypes that are contaminants from the bulk population.

The V gene's germline CDR1 is LNHDA and CDR2 SQIVND (reference sequence). V gave up 4 bases and J gave up 0 bases, with 16 bases separating them. The CDR3 loop spans 17 amino acids. 5'RACE template switching added a universal primer site and UMIs to TCR cDNA. Via MiXCR, TCRdb re-called the 5' RACE reads, giving one row per CDR3 protein. The top ten clones hold about a sixth of a sample with approximately 510,000 distinct CDR3 sequences, roughly 22% of them seen once. The receptor comes from a man aged 18 to 30 who received the YFV17D yellow fever vaccine. The source was PBMCs, collected approximately 22 days after the first yellow fever vaccination. This rearrangement joins TRBV19 to TRBJ1-5; D remains unclear. The CDR3 nucleotides are TGTGCCAGTAGTACGCGACTCTATATGATTAGCAATCAGCCCCAGCATTTT. This translates into CASSTRLYMISNQPQHF.